The 15 T cell receptor beta chains presented below share a single source sample, sequenced in a study of CD8 T cells in ankylosing spondylitis. TCRdb re-called the 5' RACE reads with MiXCR, one entry per CDR3 protein. The sample lists some 120,000 distinct CDR3 sequences; about an eighth were seen once. The sequencing sample was made of blood, either unsorted or a sorted T cell fraction (not recorded which). Receptors originate from a female donor with ankylosing spondylitis or in good health (not recorded which).

This chain joins TRBV7-9 and TRBJ2-1; D unresolved. CDR1 SEHNR and CDR2 FQNEAQ come from the germline V gene (reference sequence). There are 14 residues in the CDR3. The V and J ends lost 5 bases and 5 bases respectively, with 13 bases between them. The CDR3, as DNA: TGTGCCAGCAGCGGCGAGCTACTTAACAATGAGCAGTTCTTC. It encodes CASSGELLNNEQFF.

This clonotype has a count of ten or more. The V and J genes are TRBV7-2 and TRBJ2-3; 7 bases line up with TRBD1. J gave up 10 bases and V 4 bases, and 5 bases lay outside the gene matches. CDR1 is SGHTA, CDR2 FQGNSA, per germline. The length of the CDR3 is 12 residues. CDR3 sequence reads: CASSSDRSSQYF. The CDR3 nucleotides are TGTGCCAGCAGCTCGGACAGGTCGTCGCAGTATTTT.

This clonotype appeared a few times. The J gene is TRBJ1-2, the V gene TRBV5-1; 9 bases are shared with TRBD1. The V and J ends lost 4 bases and 0 bases, in that order; junction bases with no gene match: 7. Germline V gene sequence: CDR1 SGHRS, CDR2 YFSETQ. There are 16 residues in the CDR3. The CDR3 nucleotides read TGCGCCAGCAGCGTACCGACAGGGGGGGCTAACTATGGCTACACCTTC. Amino acids: CASSVPTGGANYGYTF.

The chain carries TRBV10-3 and TRBJ2-1, with 9 bases identical to TRBD2. The germline gives CDR1 ENHRY, CDR2 SYGVKD. Trimming removed 4 bases from V and 2 bases from J; junction bases left unmatched: 0. The CDR3 runs 14 residues. The CDR3 DNA is TGTGCCATCAGTGTAGCGGGGGCCTACAATGAGCAGTTCTTC. Translating gives CAISVAGAYNEQFF.

The gene calls are TRBV5-1 and TRBJ2-5; TRBD2 matches at 8 bases. The CDR3 covers 13 residues. Per the germline V gene, CDR1 is SGHRS and CDR2 is YFSETQ. The ends lost 4 bases at V and 4 bases at J; junction bases unmatched: 3. Written as DNA, the CDR3 is TGCGCCAGCAGCAGCGGGAGTGGAGAGACCCAGTACTTC. This encodes CASSSGSGETQYF.

This clonotype was detected ten times or more. The CDR3 coding sequence is TGCAGTGCTAAGGCCCTGGGGAACCAAGAGACCCAGTACTTC. As protein: CSAKALGNQETQYF. The V gene is TRBV20-1, the J gene TRBJ2-5, with D unclear. Per the germline V gene, CDR1 is DFQATT and CDR2 is SNEGSKA (reference sequence). With 4 bases removed from V and 0 bases from J, the gap between germline ends came to 12 bases. The CDR3 is 14 amino acids.

This clonotype occurred a few times. The chain is built from TRBV27 and TRBJ2-2; D remains unclear. V was cut by 6 bases and J by 1 base, with 12 bases left in between. Germline CDR1 MNHEY, CDR2 SMNVEV (reference sequence). This CDR3 is 15 amino acids long. The CDR3 region is CASSNFAENTGELFF. The CDR3 DNA follows: TGTGCCAGCAGCAACTTCGCCGAGAACACCGGGGAGCTGTTTTTT.

This clonotype turned up a few times. This sequence joins TRBV4-2 and TRBJ1-5; 7 bases match TRBD1. CDR3 length: 16 amino acids. The V gene end was trimmed by 2 bases and the J gene end by 2 bases; junction bases not matched to a gene: 6. Germline V CDR1 and CDR2: LGHNA, YNFKEQ. The CDR3 is CASSQSSGQGNQPQHF. The DNA for the CDR3 is TGTGCCAGCAGCCAATCATCCGGACAGGGCAATCAGCCCCAGCATTTT.

This clonotype has ten or more counts. The chain joins TRBV3-1 to TRBJ1-1, with TRBD1 matching 11 bases. This CDR3 has 15 amino acids. V lost 4 bases and J lost 3; bases outside the gene matches: 4. Germline lookup yields CDR1 LGHDT and CDR2 YNNKEL (reference sequence). CDR3 amino acids: CASSLWTGGYTEAFF. The CDR3 DNA reads as TGTGCCAGCAGCCTTTGGACAGGGGGCTACACTGAAGCTTTCTTT.

This clonotype has ten or more counts. J is TRBJ1-3 and V is TRBV5-1; D is unclear. The CDR3 extends over 13 amino acids. The germline V gene encodes CDR1 SGHRS and CDR2 YFSETQ. Trimming cost V 4 bases and J 4 bases, with 9 bases left between them. DNA for the CDR3: TGCGCCAGCAGCGAGGACGGAGGAAACACCATATATTTT. It translates to CASSEDGGNTIYF.

This clonotype has a handful of counts. The chain uses TRBV9 and TRBJ1-1; D unclear. Germline assignment: CDR1 SGDLS and CDR2 YYNGEE. Trimming removed 4 bases from V and 7 bases from J, with 14 bases in between. This CDR3 has 13 residues. The CDR3 coding sequence is TGTGCCAGCAGCTTGAGTAGGGAGGATGAAGCTTTCTTT. As protein: CASSLSREDEAFF. Combining the CDR3 with reference TRBV9 and TRBJ1-1 gives the whole variable domain DSGVTQTPKHLITATGQRVTLRCSPRSGDLSVYWYQQSLDQGLQFLIQYYNGEERAKGNILERFSAQQFPDLHSELNLSSLELGDSALYFCASSLSREDEAFFGQGTRLTVV.

This chain links TRBV11-1 with TRBJ2-3; perhaps TRBD2 as D (6 bases). The CDR3 totals 16 residues. V lost 2 bases to trimming and J lost 0 bases, with 12 bases between them. Germline V CDR1 and CDR2: SGHAT, FQDESV (reference sequence). CDR3 bases: TGTGCCAGCAGCTTAATTGGTGGGACTAGCACAGATACGCAGTATTTT. Its translation is CASSLIGGTSTDTQYF.

V and J are TRBV5-1 and TRBJ1-1; no reliable D call. CDR1 is SGHRS and CDR2 is YFSETQ in the germline V gene. Trimming shortened V by 5 bases and J by 1 base, and 9 bases separated the two germline ends. The CDR3 has 13 amino acids. CDR3 DNA: TGCGCCAGCAGTATTAAAGAGAACACTGAAGCTTTCTTT. Its protein product is CASSIKENTEAFF.

This clonotype has only a few counts. This chain links TRBV10-3 with TRBJ1-1; no definite D call. This CDR3 has 14 amino acids. Trimming shortened V by 0 bases and J by 7 bases, and 12 bases separated the two germline ends. Germline-derived CDR1 and CDR2 are ENHRY and SYGVKD. The CDR3 bases are TGTGCCATCAGTGAGTCGATATTCGGGAATGAAGCTTTCTTT. The encoded protein is CAISESIFGNEAFF.

This clonotype was seen a handful of times. The rearrangement joins TRBV19 to TRBJ2-1; 11 bases agree with TRBD1. The CDR3 extends over 16 amino acids. Germline V gives CDR1 LNHDA, CDR2 SQIVND (reference sequence). With 6 bases clipped from V and 2 bases from J, the junction kept 6 bases outside the gene matches. The CDR3 region is CASREPGQGAYNEQFF. The CDR3 DNA follows: TGTGCCAGTAGGGAGCCGGGACAGGGGGCCTACAATGAGCAGTTCTTC.